The 8 T cell receptor beta chains reported below all come from one sample, sequenced in a study of vaccination and CD4 T cells after COVID-19. These receptors' antigens are unknown. Treatment here: roughly 11-day PBMC culture with coronavirus spike peptide pools or control peptides (ViraFEST assay). With the Oncomine TCR Beta short-read assay, DNA from cultured CD4+ T cells was sequenced. Each CDR3 protein is one row after TCRdb ran MiXCR on the PCR reads. Among several thousand distinct CDR3 sequences listed, more than 30% were seen once. Sequenced: cultured CD4+ T cells from blood. Receptors originate from a human donor with COVID-19.

This chain links TRBV14 with TRBJ1-6; the D gene is possibly TRBD1 (5 bases). Trimming removed 2 bases from V and 6 bases from J, with 5 bases in between. CDR1 is SGHDN, CDR2 FVKESK, per germline. The CDR3 is 13 residues long. CDR3 in amino acids: CASSQRGNSPLHF. The CDR3 DNA sequence: TGTGCCAGCAGCCAAAGGGGTAATTCACCCCTCCACTTT.

There are a few counts of this clonotype. The chain uses TRBV6-5 and TRBJ1-1; D gene uncertain. Per the germline V gene, CDR1 is MNHEY and CDR2 is SVGAGI. V gave up 2 bases and J gave up 1 base, with 8 bases separating them. This CDR3 has 14 residues. The CDR3 is CASSYLDKNTEAFF. DNA for the CDR3: TGTGCCAGCAGTTACCTAGACAAGAACACTGAAGCTTTCTTT.

J is TRBJ2-1 and V is TRBV24-1, with 9 bases identical to TRBD2. The J segment lost 2 bases and the V segment lost 1 base, leaving 5 bases of the junction unmatched. The CDR3 has 17 amino acids. The V gene's germline CDR1 is KGHDR and CDR2 SFDVKD. The CDR3 bases are TGTGCCACCAGTGATTTTGCTAGCGGGGTGACCTACAATGAGCAGTTCTTC. Amino acid sequence: CATSDFASGVTYNEQFF.

The J gene is TRBJ2-5, the V gene TRBV27, with D possibly TRBD1 on 5 matching bases. Deletions cut 6 bases from V and 2 bases from J, with 13 bases between. Looked up from germline, CDR1 is MNHEY and CDR2 is SMNVEV (reference sequence). The CDR3 is 14 residues long. As DNA, the CDR3 is TGTGCCAGCAGCCTACGACAGACTCAAGAGACCCAGTACTTC. Protein: CASSLRQTQETQYF.

V and J are TRBV20-1 and TRBJ1-2, with 7 bases that match TRBD1. V lost 4 bases to trimming and J lost 0 bases; unmatched junction nucleotides: 2. This CDR3 has 13 amino acids. Germline CDR1 reads DFQATT; CDR2 reads SNEGSKA (reference sequence). The DNA for the CDR3 is TGCAGTGCTACCAGGGGGGCTAACTATGGCTACACCTTC. Translated: CSATRGANYGYTF.

The chain carries TRBV5-4 and TRBJ1-1; 9 bases map to TRBD1. CDR3 length: 13 amino acids. The trim removed 0 bases at V and 11 bases at J, leaving 5 bases unmatched. Germline CDR1 reads SGHNT; CDR2 reads YYREEE (reference sequence). CDR3 loop: CASSLERDRAAFF. The CDR3 DNA is TGTGCCAGCAGCTTGGAAAGGGACAGGGCCGCTTTCTTT.

The rearrangement joins TRBV4-2 to TRBJ1-2; TRBD1 aligns across 7 bases. Germline CDR1 reads LGHNA; CDR2 reads YNFKEQ. J was trimmed by 7 bases and V by 0 bases; bases with no gene match: 14. CDR3 length equals 17 residues. In nucleotides, the CDR3 is TGTGCCAGCAGCCAAGATGGCGGACAGGTCGGTTTTAGTGGCTACACCTTC. Residues: CASSQDGGQVGFSGYTF.

CDR3 coding DNA: TGCGCCAGCAGTAGGGACAGGGTCGGCGGCTACACCTTC. Its protein product is CASSRDRVGGYTF. The rearrangement joins TRBV10-2 to TRBJ1-2; 9 positions match TRBD1. V shed 5 bases, J shed 8 bases, and the junction held 6 bases outside the gene matches. The CDR3 extends over 13 amino acids. Germline values: CDR1 WSHSY, CDR2 SAAADI.